This TCR beta chain was sequenced for a study of T cells in Graves' hyperthyroidism and ophthalmopathy. Study findings and constraints: Patients with ophthalmopathy were separated from those with stable hyperthyroidism by a 13 V-J model. Blood shared most expanded thyroid clonotypes above 0.001.

The CDR3 covers 15 residues. Germline lookup yields CDR1 SEHNR and CDR2 FQNEAQ (reference sequence). Trimming took 4 bases from V and 2 from J, leaving 15 bases between them. Amplification yielded TCR beta CDR3 regions, with RNA transcripts as the source. The study used the HTBI primer set for a first-round RT-PCR of the TCR CDR3. A single record per CDR3 protein comes from TCRdb applying MiXCR to the multiplex PCR reads. The data show roughly 800,000 distinct CDR3 sequences, about 38% seen once. The patients, who ranged from 18 to 65 in age, presented with newly diagnosed hyperthyroidism lasting under 2 months. Any patient presenting with uncontrolled infection, other autoimmune disease, pregnancy or lactation was left out. This clonotype was counted many times. Its cognate antigen is unknown.

Sequencing was carried out using blood. This chain joins TRBV7-9 and TRBJ2-7; D is perhaps TRBD1 (5 bases). This sequence was found in a man between 18 and 29 years old with Graves' hyperthyroidism. The CDR3 spells CASSSVGHKPYEQYF. The CDR3 bases are TGTGCCAGCAGCTCCGTAGGACACAAACCCTACGAGCAGTACTTC.